Listed here are 32 T cell receptor beta chains from one sample, sequenced in a study of T cells in women clearing cervical HPV infection. TCRdb's copy holds only in-frame clones and misses some; the assay was immunoSEQ multiplex PCR. Its table lists 25,000 to 35,000 clones. The sequenced sample was blood buffy coat. The receptor source for this set is a woman between 18 and 70 years old with a cervical HPV16 infection that either progressed to CIN3+ or cleared (not recorded which).

Turning to this clone: The read terminates 3 residues ahead of where the CDR3 ends, so the germline J gene completes it. The rearrangement links TRBV29-1 to TRBJ1-2; D not certain. Trimming took 3 bases from V and 5 from J, leaving 10 bases between them. Looked up from germline, CDR1 is SQVTM and CDR2 is ANQGSEA. The CDR3 is 12 amino acids. The CDR3 is CSVEGSGYGYTF. The CDR3 bases that were read are TGCAGCGTTGAGGGCAGTGGGTATGGC.

Concerning this clone itself: Read data end 3 residues before the CDR3 end; the end is taken from the germline J gene. V gene TRBV5-1 combines with J gene TRBJ2-7, with 9 bases fitting TRBD1. The CDR3 has 14 residues. Germline V gives CDR1 SGHRS, CDR2 YFSETQ. V lost 7 bases and J lost 3; bases outside the gene matches: 8. The sequenced CDR3 bases are TGCGCCAGCTGCCCCGGACAGGGGTACTACGAG. This translates into CASCPGQGYYE. The full CDR3 sequence reads CASCPGQGYYEQYF. The full variable domain, with the rest looked up from reference TRBV5-1 and TRBJ2-7, is KAGVTQTPRYLIKTRGQQVTLSCSPISGHRSVSWYQQTPGQGLQFLFEYFSETQRNKGNFPGRFSGRQFSNSRSEMNVSTLELGDSALYLCASCPGQGYYEQYFGPGTRLTVT.

In the case of this clone: The CDR3 is cut off 3 residues early in the read; its end comes from the germline J gene. V is TRBV20-1 and J is TRBJ2-3; TRBD2 matches 11 bases. The CDR3 has 15 amino acids. Per germline, CDR1 DFQATT and CDR2 SNEGSKA (reference sequence). CDR3 protein: CSAQGLLAGAETQYF. The DNA read from the CDR3 is TGCAGTGCACAAGGGTTACTAGCGGGAGCTGAGACG.

As for this clone: The CDR3 extends 3 residues past the end of the read, so its final part is completed from the germline J gene. The chain combines TRBV2 with TRBJ1-2; no clear D. Per germline, CDR1 SNHLY and CDR2 FYNNEI. This CDR3 region has 12 residues. V was cut by 7 bases and J by 5 bases, with 11 bases left in between. The CDR3 here is CASNSGFYGYTF. The sequenced CDR3 bases are TGTGCCAGCAACTCCGGGTTTTATGGC.

CDR3 DNA, as far as it was read: TGTGCCAGCAGTTATGACAAAGGACAC. This encodes CASSYDKGH. The whole CDR3 protein reads CASSYDKGHYTF. This chain joins TRBV6-2 or TRBV6-3 and TRBJ1-2; maybe TRBD1 (5 bases). With the read ending 3 residues before the CDR3 end, the germline J gene is used to fill in that end. This CDR3 is built from 12 residues. From germline, CDR1 is MNHEY and CDR2 SVGEGT.

Comments on this clone: Sequence at one end of the junction differs from germline and may be a read error. The read gets to within 3 residues of the CDR3 end, and the germline J gene fills in the rest. The sample contains more than one DNA sequence encoding this CDR3. The chain has TRBV19 and TRBJ1-3; TRBD1 matches 9 bases. This CDR3 has 17 residues. From germline, CDR1 is LNHDA and CDR2 SQIVND (reference sequence). The CDR3: CASSPEGTGMPGNTIYF. CDR3 DNA (partial): TGTGCCAGTAGTCCCGAGGGGACAGGGATGCCTGGAAACACA.

In regard to this clone: The CDR3 end lies 3 residues beyond the end of the read and is filled in from the germline J gene. The chain joins TRBV18 to TRBJ1-6, with D maybe TRBD1 (6 bases). The V and J ends lost 4 bases and 6 bases respectively, with 22 bases between them. The CDR3 has 18 residues. Germline V gene data show CDR1 as KGHSH and CDR2 as LQKENI. CDR3: CASSLGARGKGLNSPLHF. The sequenced part of the CDR3 DNA is TGTGCCAGCTCACTGGGAGCGAGGGGGAAAGGACTTAATTCACCC.

On this clone: The CDR3 goes on 3 residues after the read ends, and that part is filled in from the germline J gene. The V and J genes are TRBV7-2 and TRBJ1-4, with 9 positions matching TRBD1. The CDR3 extends over 15 amino acids. Per the germline V gene, CDR1 is SGHTA and CDR2 is FQGNSA. Unmatched junction bases numbered 6, after V lost 2 bases and J lost 8 bases. The sequenced part of the CDR3 DNA is TGTGCCAGCAGCTTACGGCGACAGGGGGGCGAAAAA. It translates to CASSLRRQGGEK. The full CDR3 sequence reads CASSLRRQGGEKLFF.

With respect to this clone: Read coverage stops 3 residues before the CDR3 terminus; the germline J gene supplies the remainder. The chain carries TRBV19 and TRBJ1-5; D not certain. Trimming removed 0 bases from V and 0 bases from J, with 12 bases in between. Germline CDR1 and CDR2: LNHDA and SQIVND (reference sequence). The CDR3 is 17 amino acids. The sequenced part of the CDR3 DNA is TGTGCCAGTAGTATAGACGGGGATAGAACTAGCAATCAGCCC. It translates to CASSIDGDRTSNQP. The complete CDR3 protein is CASSIDGDRTSNQPQHF.

CDR3: CASSLLLEGNQPQYF. The CDR3 bases that were read are TGTGCCAGTAGTCTCCTCCTGGAGGGCAATCAGCCG. The chain couples TRBV19 to TRBJ2-3; D might be TRBD2 (6 bases). The CDR3 end is not reached by the read, which stops 3 residues before it; the germline J gene fills it in. This CDR3 region has 15 residues. Germline lookup yields CDR1 LNHDA and CDR2 SQIVND (reference sequence).

The CDR3: CASSINPTGSYNEQFF. The sequenced part of the CDR3 DNA is TGTGCCAGTAGTATAAATCCGACGGGCTCCTACAATGAG. This chain uses TRBV19 with TRBJ2-1; D remains ambiguous. The read gets to within 3 residues of the CDR3 end, and the germline J gene fills in the rest. The CDR3 consists of 16 residues. Germline lookup yields CDR1 LNHDA and CDR2 SQIVND (reference sequence). V was trimmed by 2 bases and J by 0 bases, leaving 11 bases between them.

Details on this clone: The CDR3 end falls 3 residues outside the read, so it is completed with the germline J gene. The chain has TRBV2 and TRBJ1-5; 9 nucleotides line up with TRBD1. The J segment lost 1 base and the V segment lost 5 bases, leaving 12 bases of the junction unmatched. The CDR3 sequence is 18 residues long. Germline loops: CDR1 SNHLY, CDR2 FYNNEI. CDR3 protein: CASSLDRGATGSNQPQHF. The sequenced part of the CDR3 DNA is TGTGCCAGCAGTTTGGACAGGGGCGCTACGGGCAGCAATCAGCCC.

As to this clone: The DNA ends 3 residues before the CDR3 does, and the rest of the CDR3 is filled in from the germline J gene. This chain links TRBV20-1 with TRBJ1-5, with 9 bases aligning to TRBD1. The CDR3 is made up of 16 amino acids. The ends lost 3 bases at V and 7 bases at J; junction bases unmatched: 13. CDR1 is DFQATT, CDR2 SNEGSKA, per germline (reference sequence). The sequenced part of the CDR3 DNA is TGCAGTGCTAGCACCCCCGAGGGACAGGGAATGCAGCCC. Protein sequence: CSASTPEGQGMQP. The whole CDR3 protein is CSASTPEGQGMQPQHF.

Worth noting for this clone: The read falls 3 residues short of the CDR3 end, and the missing part is taken from the germline J gene. The chain carries TRBV5-1 and TRBJ2-1, with 8 nucleotides matching TRBD2. From germline, CDR1 is SGHRS and CDR2 YFSETQ. V shed 4 bases, J shed 0 bases, and the junction held 9 bases outside the gene matches. The CDR3 is 17 residues long. The CDR3 reads CASSTAGTRPSYNEQFF. Incomplete CDR3 DNA: TGCGCCAGCAGCACGGCCGGGACTAGGCCCTCCTACAATGAG.

To note about this clone: The read stops 3 residues short of the end of the CDR3; the missing end is completed from the germline J gene. The rearrangement uses TRBV6-2 or TRBV6-3 and TRBJ1-2; tentatively, D is TRBD1 (5 bases). Germline V gene lookup returns CDR1 MNHEY and CDR2 SVGEGT. CDR3 size: 12 residues. Incomplete CDR3 DNA: TGTGCCAGCAGTCAGGGCTCCTACGAC. Protein product: CASSQGSYD. The whole CDR3 protein reads CASSQGSYDYTF.

To note about this clone: The read is 3 residues too short to cover the CDR3 end, so that end is filled in from the germline J gene. The V gene is TRBV5-1, the J gene TRBJ2-1, with D perhaps TRBD2 (6 bases). CDR3 length equals 16 residues. Between the trimmed V and J ends, which lost 5 bases and 1 base, there was a span of 16 bases. In germline, CDR1 is SGHRS, CDR2 YFSETQ. This chain's CDR3 is CASSLRGGGSYNEQFF. The CDR3 DNA, read in part, is TGCGCCAGCAGTCTAAGGGGTGGAGGGTCCTACAATGAG. Supplemented by reference TRBV5-1 and TRBJ2-1, the full variable domain reads KAGVTQTPRYLIKTRGQQVTLSCSPISGHRSVSWYQQTPGQGLQFLFEYFSETQRNKGNFPGRFSGRQFSNSRSEMNVSTLELGDSALYLCASSLRGGGSYNEQFFGPGTRLTVL.

As concerns this clone: Read data end 3 residues before the CDR3 end; the end is taken from the germline J gene. This rearrangement joins TRBV5-1 to TRBJ2-1; D gene ambiguous. Germline lookup yields CDR1 SGHRS and CDR2 YFSETQ. This CDR3 spans 12 amino acids. V lost 3 bases to trimming and J lost 5 bases, with 6 bases between them. The sequenced CDR3 bases are TGCGCCAGCAGCTCTTCAGACAATGAG. It translates to CASSSSDNE. The complete CDR3 reads CASSSSDNEQFF.

The CDR3 here is CASSAGQEGEQYF. CDR3 bases read: TGTGCCAGTAGTGCGGGACAGGAAGGCGAG. V gene TRBV19 combines with J gene TRBJ2-7, with TRBD1 identical over 8 bases. From the germline J gene comes the end of the CDR3, since the read stops 3 residues before it. The trim removed 5 bases at V and 6 bases at J, leaving 6 bases unmatched. The CDR3 length is 13 residues. Germline V lookup: CDR1 LNHDA, CDR2 SQIVND (reference sequence).

Comments on this clone: The missing CDR3 end, 3 residues past where the read stops, is filled in from the germline J gene. The chain recombines TRBV10-3 with TRBJ2-5; 15 bases agree with TRBD2. CDR1 is ENHRY, CDR2 SYGVKD, per germline. V lost 10 bases and J lost 3; bases outside the gene matches: 3. This CDR3 is built from 14 residues. The CDR3 region is CATGLAGGEETQYF. The sequenced CDR3 bases are TGTGCCACAGGACTAGCGGGAGGGGAAGAGACC.

Comment on this clone: The CDR3 end lies 3 residues beyond the end of the read and is filled in from the germline J gene. This sequence joins TRBV20-1 and TRBJ1-2; 9 bases are shared with TRBD1. This CDR3 is 14 amino acids long. V lost 1 base to trimming and J lost 2 bases; unmatched junction nucleotides: 2. From germline, CDR1 is DFQATT and CDR2 SNEGSKA (reference sequence). CDR3: CSARAGTGNYGYTF. The CDR3 bases that were read are TGCAGTGCTAGAGCAGGGACAGGGAACTATGGC.

In regard to this clone: The read is 3 residues too short to cover the CDR3 end, so that end is filled in from the germline J gene. V is TRBV23-1 and J is TRBJ2-7; 9 bases map to TRBD1. TRBV23-1 is designated an ORF whose function remains uncertain. Trimming cost V 11 bases and J 6 bases; bases outside gene matches: 14. The length of the CDR3 is 14 residues. The CDR3 DNA, read in part, is TGCGCCTGCCTGATTGGACAGGGGTTGTCCGAG. Amino acid sequence: CACLIGQGLSE. The complete CDR3 reads CACLIGQGLSEQYF.

Points on this clone: Sequencing ends 3 residues short of the CDR3 end; the germline J gene provides the rest. V and J are TRBV20-1 and TRBJ2-1, with TRBD2 matching 9 bases. Trimming cost V 4 bases and J 7 bases; bases outside gene matches: 11. Per germline, CDR1 DFQATT and CDR2 SNEGSKA (reference sequence). CDR3 size: 15 residues. The part of the CDR3 DNA that was read is TGCAGTGCTAAAGGGGCGGGGGGGCGTCGGAATGAG. This translates into CSAKGAGGRRNE. The full CDR3 sequence reads CSAKGAGGRRNEQFF.

A remark on this clone: The read ends 3 residues early relative to the CDR3; the germline J gene fills the gap. The rearrangement links TRBV19 to TRBJ1-3; D ambiguous. Germline V lookup: CDR1 LNHDA, CDR2 SQIVND (reference sequence). The CDR3 is 12 amino acids. Trimming cost V 5 bases and J 8 bases, with 10 bases left between them. The part of the CDR3 DNA that was read is TGTGCCAGTAGTGGGCTACTGGACACC. It specifies CASSGLLDT. In full, the CDR3 reads CASSGLLDTIYF.

With regard to this clone: From the germline J gene comes the end of the CDR3, since the read stops 3 residues before it. This chain joins TRBV14 and TRBJ1-2; TRBD1 agrees at 8 bases. The CDR3 has 16 residues. The ends lost 1 base at V and 3 bases at J; junction bases unmatched: 7. CDR1 and CDR2 from the germline V gene are SGHDN and FVKESK. The CDR3 loop reads CASSQARTGRDYGYTF. The sequenced CDR3 bases are TGTGCCAGCAGCCAAGCTAGGACAGGGCGGGACTATGGC.

On this clone: The CDR3 extends 3 residues past the end of the read, so its final part is completed from the germline J gene. V is TRBV29-1 and J is TRBJ2-3; TRBD2 matches at 14 bases. Germline CDR1 reads SQVTM; CDR2 reads ANQGSEA. This CDR3 region has 17 residues. V shed 8 bases and J 5 bases; nucleotides not matched to a gene: 15. CDR3 DNA (partial): TGCAGCCCCTTGGGACTAGCGGGAGTATCACCCGAAGATACG. Protein sequence: CSPLGLAGVSPEDT. The entire CDR3 is CSPLGLAGVSPEDTQYF.

As concerns this clone: The CDR3 goes on 3 residues after the read ends, and that part is filled in from the germline J gene. The chain is built from TRBV19 and TRBJ2-4, with D uncertain. Looked up from germline, CDR1 is LNHDA and CDR2 is SQIVND (reference sequence). The CDR3 sequence is 12 residues long. CDR3 sequence reads: CASTDKRDGQYF. The DNA read from the CDR3 is TGTGCCAGTACCGACAAACGAGATGGT.

A note on this clone: The observed sequence ends 3 residues before the CDR3 terminus, with the missing tail filled in from the germline J gene. The chain couples TRBV7-3 to TRBJ2-2, with TRBD1 matching 7 bases. V trimming: 3 bases; J trimming: 7 bases; junction bases outside the gene matches: 2. The CDR3 has 13 amino acids. Germline V CDR1 and CDR2: SGHTA, FQGTGA. CDR3 DNA, as far as it was read: TGTGCCAGCAGCTTGGGACAGCACGGGGAG. Its protein is CASSLGQHGE. Given in full, the CDR3 is CASSLGQHGELFF.

A word on this clone: The read comes to an end 3 residues before the CDR3 does, leaving the germline J gene to fill in the end. V and J are TRBV4-1 and TRBJ2-2, with D perhaps matching TRBD1 (5 bases). CDR3 size: 16 residues. V lost 0 bases, J lost 1 base, and 9 bases lay in between. CDR1 MGHRA and CDR2 YSYEKL come from the germline V gene. CDR3 residues: CASSQEGRVNTGELFF. The CDR3 bases that were read are TGCGCCAGCAGCCAAGAGGGCAGGGTGAACACCGGGGAG.

About this clone itself: The sequence runs out 3 residues before the end of the CDR3; the remainder is reconstructed from the germline J gene. V gene TRBV7-9 combines with J gene TRBJ1-1, with D uncertain. V lost 7 bases and J lost 0, with 6 bases in between. The CDR3 spans 12 residues. Germline V gene lookup returns CDR1 SEHNR and CDR2 FQNEAQ (reference sequence). The CDR3 reads CASKGMNTEAFF. The sequenced part of the CDR3 DNA is TGTGCCAGCAAAGGCATGAACACTGAA. Filled out from reference TRBV7-9 and TRBJ1-1, the complete variable domain reads DTGVSQNPRHKITKRGQNVTFRCDPISEHNRLYWYRQTLGQGPEFLTYFQNEAQLEKSRLLSDRFSAERPKGSFSTLEIQRTEQGDSAMYLCASKGMNTEAFFGQGTRLTVV.

A remark on this clone: The CDR3 extends 3 residues past the end of the read, so its final part is completed from the germline J gene. This chain joins TRBV19 and TRBJ1-1; possible D gene TRBD1, 5 bases. Deletions cut 3 bases from V and 4 bases from J, with 12 bases between. CDR3 length: 14 residues. Germline CDR1 and CDR2: LNHDA and SQIVND (reference sequence). The sequenced part of the CDR3 DNA is TGTGCCAGTAGTATCCGGGGGAGGTTCACTGAA. This encodes CASSIRGRFTE. The CDR3 in its entirety is CASSIRGRFTEAFF.

Note on this clone: The CDR3 is cut off 3 residues early in the read; its end comes from the germline J gene. The chain uses TRBV19 and TRBJ1-6, with D possibly being TRBD1 (5 bases). Trimming took off 7 bases at V and 6 bases at J, with 16 bases between the two ends. CDR3 length equals 15 residues. CDR1 and CDR2 (germline): LNHDA, SQIVND (reference sequence). The DNA read from the CDR3 is TGTGCCAGTACTACCGGGGGTTTTGGTAATTCACCC. Its protein is CASTTGGFGNSP. The full CDR3 sequence reads CASTTGGFGNSPLHF. Combining the CDR3 with reference TRBV19 and TRBJ1-6 gives the whole variable domain DGGITQSPKYLFRKEGQNVTLSCEQNLNHDAMYWYRQDPGQGLRLIYYSQIVNDFQKGDIAEGYSVSREKKESFPLTVTSAQKNPTAFYLCASTTGGFGNSPLHFGNGTRLTVT.

This clone is identified as medium-sized (0.01 to 0.1%) from frequency. The read ends 3 residues early relative to the CDR3; the germline J gene fills the gap. This rearrangement joins TRBV19 to TRBJ2-4; D is possibly TRBD1 (5 bases). Germline V lookup: CDR1 LNHDA, CDR2 SQIVND (reference sequence). The CDR3 has 16 residues. The V end lost 1 base, the J end lost 2 bases, and 12 bases lay between the germline ends. CDR3 bases read: TGTGCCAGTAGTATAGGGCAGGGTGTTCCCAAAAACATT. Its translation: CASSIGQGVPKNI. The full CDR3 reads CASSIGQGVPKNIQYF.